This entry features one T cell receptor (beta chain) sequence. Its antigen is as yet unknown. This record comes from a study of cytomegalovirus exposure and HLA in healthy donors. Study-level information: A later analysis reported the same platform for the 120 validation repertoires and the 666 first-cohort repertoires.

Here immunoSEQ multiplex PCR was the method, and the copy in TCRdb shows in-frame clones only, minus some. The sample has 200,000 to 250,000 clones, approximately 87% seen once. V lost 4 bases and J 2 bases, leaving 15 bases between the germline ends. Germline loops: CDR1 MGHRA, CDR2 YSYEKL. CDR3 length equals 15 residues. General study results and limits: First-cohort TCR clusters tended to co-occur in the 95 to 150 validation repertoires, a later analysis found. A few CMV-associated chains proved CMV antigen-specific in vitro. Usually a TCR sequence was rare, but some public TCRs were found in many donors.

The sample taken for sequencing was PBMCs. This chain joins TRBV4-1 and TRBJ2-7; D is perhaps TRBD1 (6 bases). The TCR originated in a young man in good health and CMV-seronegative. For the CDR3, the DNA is TGCGCCAGCAGCCCCAGAGGGGGTCAGACCTACGAGCAGTACTTC. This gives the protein CASSPRGGQTYEQYF.